A single sample gave rise to the 17 T cell receptor beta chains below, sequenced in a study of blood T cells in healthy people across ages (dated by TCRdb to 2014 to 2015). Library preparation used 5' RACE. The reads were generated on an Illumina HiSeq 2500. A second PCR of about 6 to 12 cycles was performed with a sample-barcoded 5' primer and a J-beta primer mix. TCRdb reran the public reads through fastp at Q25 and MiXCR, keeping productive beta chains. Each CDR3 protein appears once, grouped with its most common genes and DNA. Across this sample there are some 1.5 million distinct CDR3 sequences, with 25% to 30% seen only once. The ten largest account for 7.7% of the sample. Sequencing used blood. All receptors come from a woman aged 25 to 45 in good health.

J is TRBJ2-3 and V is TRBV21-1; the D call of TRBD1 is as the table states it, not checked on the DNA. TRBV21-1 is given as a pseudogene. The CDR3 covers 17 residues. CDR3 nucleotides: TGTGCCAGCAGCAAAGGCCCGGACAGGGAATGGGCAGATACGCAGTATTTT. Protein sequence: CASSKGPDREWADTQYF.

V and J are TRBV20-1 and TRBJ2-7; TRBD2 matches at 7 bases. CDR1 and CDR2 from the germline V gene are DFQATT and SNEGSKA (reference sequence). This CDR3 comprises 14 residues. Trimming at V came to 0 bases and at J to 4 bases, leaving 6 bases not matched to a gene. CDR3 sequence reads: CSARDGDSGYEQYF. The CDR3 nucleotides read TGCAGTGCTAGAGATGGCGATAGCGGGTACGAGCAGTACTTC.

The table lists this clonotype with a few counts. The V call is TRBV7-9, the J call TRBJ2-1; 7 bases align to TRBD1. The CDR3 loop spans 14 amino acids. Germline-derived CDR1 and CDR2 are SEHNR and FQNEAQ (reference sequence). Unmatched junction bases numbered 3, after V lost 0 bases and J lost 7 bases. Here the CDR3 reads CASSLAPGGNEQFF. For the CDR3, the DNA is TGTGCCAGCAGCTTAGCACCAGGGGGTAATGAGCAGTTCTTC.

The chain uses TRBV27 and TRBJ2-1; TRBD1 might be the D (5 bases). This CDR3 contains 15 residues. Germline V gene data show CDR1 as MNHEY and CDR2 as SMNVEV (reference sequence). The ends were cut back, 7 bases at V and 3 bases at J, with 16 bases in the middle. CDR3 DNA sequence: TGTGCCAGCAACCGTGACAGACCCAACTACAATGAGCAGTTCTTC. Protein sequence: CASNRDRPNYNEQFF.

This sequence joins TRBV11-2 and TRBJ2-1; 9 positions match TRBD1. CDR3 length: 15 residues. Germline V lookup: CDR1 SGHAT, CDR2 FQNNGV. J was trimmed by 7 bases and V by 0 bases; bases with no gene match: 4. The CDR3 is CASSLDPGTGNEQFF. CDR3 in DNA: TGTGCCAGCAGCTTAGATCCCGGGACAGGGAATGAGCAGTTCTTC. The entire variable domain, with the rest obtained from reference TRBV11-2 and TRBJ2-1, is as follows: EAGVAQSPRYKIIEKRQSVAFWCNPISGHATLYWYQQILGQGPKLLIQFQNNGVVDDSQLPKDRFSAERLKGVDSTLKIQPAKLEDSAVYLCASSLDPGTGNEQFFGPGTRLTVL.

This clonotype has just a few counts. The chain combines TRBV6-5 with TRBJ1-2, with D possibly being TRBD1 (6 bases). CDR1 is MNHEY, CDR2 SVGAGI, per germline. V gave up 8 bases and J gave up 4 bases, with 11 bases separating them. The CDR3 contains 12 residues. CDR3 nucleotide sequence: TGTGCCAGCTCAGGGGCCACCTATGGCTACACCTTC. Protein: CASSGATYGYTF.

This clonotype has just a few counts. This rearrangement joins TRBV25-1 to TRBJ2-6; 8 bases align to TRBD2. Trimming took 4 bases from V and 4 from J; bases not matched to a gene: 21. The CDR3 loop spans 21 amino acids. Per the germline V gene, CDR1 is MGHDK and CDR2 is SYGVNS. CDR3 loop: CASSAASGSPLLFRGANVLTF. CDR3 DNA: TGTGCCAGCAGTGCGGCGAGCGGGAGTCCTCTGTTGTTTCGGGGGGCCAACGTCCTGACTTTC.

The V call is TRBV27, the J call TRBJ2-5, with TRBD2 matching over 8 bases. V dropped 6 bases and J dropped 5; count of bases not matched to a gene: 8. Germline-derived CDR1 and CDR2 are MNHEY and SMNVEV (reference sequence). This CDR3 region has 14 residues. This CDR3 is CASSRLALGETQYF. The CDR3 DNA sequence: TGTGCCAGCAGCCGACTAGCGCTGGGGGAGACCCAGTACTTC.

The chain couples TRBV24-1 to TRBJ1-1, with unresolved D. CDR1 is KGHDR and CDR2 is SFDVKD in the germline V gene. This CDR3 has 14 residues. V lost 9 bases and J 0 bases, leaving 13 bases between the germline ends. In DNA form, the CDR3 reads TGTGCCACCTGTGGGCCATCCATGAACACTGAAGCTTTCTTT. It is translated as CATCGPSMNTEAFF.

This clonotype was observed a few times. The V gene is TRBV20-1, the J gene TRBJ1-4, with TRBD1 as a possible D gene (6 bases). The CDR3 sequence is 15 residues long. The V end was cut by 1 base, the J end by 7 bases, with 16 bases between. Germline-derived CDR1 and CDR2 are DFQATT and SNEGSKA (reference sequence). CDR3 nucleotides: TGCAGTGCTAGAGGGACAGCCACCGGGCGTGAAAAACTGTTTTTT. It encodes CSARGTATGREKLFF.

V and J are TRBV10-1 and TRBJ1-5; the match to TRBD1 covers 7 bases. The CDR3 has 20 residues. V trimming: 3 bases; J trimming: 0 bases; junction bases outside the gene matches: 17. CDR1 is WNHNN and CDR2 is SYGVQD in the germline V gene (reference sequence). The CDR3 spells CASSELPPPGGGGSNQPQHF. The CDR3 DNA is TGCGCCAGCAGTGAATTACCTCCCCCAGGGGGGGGCGGTAGCAATCAGCCCCAGCATTTT.

In its sample, this clonotype was seen many times. The chain uses TRBV20-1 and TRBJ1-2, with D possibly being TRBD1 (5 bases). This CDR3 is built from 13 residues. V lost 2 bases, J lost 2 bases, and 9 bases lay in between. Germline-derived CDR1 and CDR2 are DFQATT and SNEGSKA (reference sequence). The DNA of the CDR3 is TGCAGTGCTAGACAGGGACTCAACTATGGCTACACCTTC. It encodes CSARQGLNYGYTF.

This clonotype was counted at least ten times. The chain's CDR3 is CAISESIRGEQFF. Here the CDR3 DNA reads TGTGCCATCAGTGAGTCGATAAGGGGTGAGCAGTTCTTC. The chain is built from TRBV10-3 and TRBJ2-1; a weak D match, TRBD1 (5 bases). Trimming cost V 0 bases and J 9 bases, with 9 bases left between them. This CDR3 region has 13 residues. Germline lookup yields CDR1 ENHRY and CDR2 SYGVKD.

This sequence joins TRBV10-3 and TRBJ2-3; weak D call: TRBD2 (5 bases). Germline V gene lookup returns CDR1 ENHRY and CDR2 SYGVKD. This CDR3 has 15 residues. V was shortened by 5 bases and J by 2 bases, with 14 bases between the two germline ends. The CDR3 loop reads CAISWGSAFTDTQYF. The CDR3 region has the DNA TGTGCCATCAGTTGGGGTAGCGCGTTCACAGATACGCAGTATTTT.

Note on this clonotype: The junction departs from the called germline gene at one end, perhaps through a read error. V usage is TRBV12-3 or TRBV12-4 and J usage is TRBJ2-3, with TRBD1 matching 9 bases. The CDR3 runs 15 residues. CDR3 region: CASRARDRVVDTQYF. CDR3 sequence (DNA): TGTGCCAGCAGAGCTCGGGACAGGGTTGTAGATACACAGTATTTT.

A few counts support this clonotype. V gene TRBV10-3 combines with J gene TRBJ2-3; 10 bases fit TRBD1. With 6 bases clipped from V and 4 bases from J, the junction kept 7 bases outside the gene matches. The CDR3 sequence is 15 residues long. Germline V CDR1 and CDR2: ENHRY, SYGVKD. CDR3 DNA: TGTGCCATCAGGGGACCGGGACAGGGGTCAGATACGCAGTATTTT. Residues: CAIRGPGQGSDTQYF.

J is TRBJ2-1 and V is TRBV5-1, with 7 bases aligning to TRBD2. There are 15 residues in the CDR3. Germline loops: CDR1 SGHRS, CDR2 YFSETQ. The trim removed 6 bases at V and 4 bases at J, leaving 10 bases unmatched. The CDR3 reads CASTAFRGEYNEQFF. The CDR3 region has the DNA TGCGCCAGCACAGCTTTTCGGGGGGAATACAATGAGCAGTTCTTC.